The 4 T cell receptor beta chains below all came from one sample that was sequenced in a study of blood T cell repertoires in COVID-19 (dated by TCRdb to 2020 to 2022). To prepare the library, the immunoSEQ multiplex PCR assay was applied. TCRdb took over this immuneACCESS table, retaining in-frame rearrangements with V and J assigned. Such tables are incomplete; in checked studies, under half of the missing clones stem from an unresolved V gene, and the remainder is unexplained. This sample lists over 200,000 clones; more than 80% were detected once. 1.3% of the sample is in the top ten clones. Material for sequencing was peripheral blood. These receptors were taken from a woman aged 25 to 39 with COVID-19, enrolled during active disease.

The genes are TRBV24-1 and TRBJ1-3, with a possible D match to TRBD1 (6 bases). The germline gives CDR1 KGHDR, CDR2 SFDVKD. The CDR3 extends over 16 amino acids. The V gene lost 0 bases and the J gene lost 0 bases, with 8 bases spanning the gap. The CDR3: CATSDLVDSSGNTIYF. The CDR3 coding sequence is TGTGCCACCAGTGATTTGGTGGACAGCTCTGGAAACACCATATATTTT.

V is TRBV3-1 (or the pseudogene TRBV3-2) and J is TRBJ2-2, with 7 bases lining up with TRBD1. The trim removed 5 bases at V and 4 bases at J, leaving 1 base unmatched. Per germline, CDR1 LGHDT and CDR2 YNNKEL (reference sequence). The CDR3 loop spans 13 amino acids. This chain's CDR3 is CASSNRGTGELFF. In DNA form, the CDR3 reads TGTGCCAGCAGCAACAGGGGCACCGGGGAGCTGTTTTTT.

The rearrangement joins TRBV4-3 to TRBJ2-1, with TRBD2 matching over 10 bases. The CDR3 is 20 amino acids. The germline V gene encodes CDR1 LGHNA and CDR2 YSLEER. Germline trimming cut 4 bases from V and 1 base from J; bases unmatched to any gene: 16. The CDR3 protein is CASSPRVGLAVEGSYNEQFF. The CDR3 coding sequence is TGCGCCAGCAGCCCGAGGGTCGGACTAGCGGTGGAAGGGTCCTACAATGAGCAGTTCTTC.

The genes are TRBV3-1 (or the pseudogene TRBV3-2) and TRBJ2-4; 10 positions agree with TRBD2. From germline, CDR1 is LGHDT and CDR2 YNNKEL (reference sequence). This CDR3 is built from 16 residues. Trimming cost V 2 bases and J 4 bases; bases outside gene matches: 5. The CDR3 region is CASSQPPSGGKNIQYF. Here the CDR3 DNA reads TGTGCCAGCAGCCAACCCCCTAGCGGGGGTAAAAACATTCAGTACTTC.